What follows describes a single TCR beta chain. This CDR3 region has 16 residues. The germline V gene has CDR1 SGHDN and CDR2 FVKESK. The V gene lost 6 bases and the J gene lost 0 bases, with 12 bases spanning the gap. Assay: immunoSEQ multiplex PCR; the TCRdb copy retains only in-frame clones and omits some. This sample has over 120,000 clones, with approximately 93% found just once. This specimen comes from a study of T cell responses to AZD1222 COVID-19 vaccine. The chain uses TRBV14 and TRBJ2-6, with D possibly TRBD1 on 6 matching bases. The source was peripheral blood, collected after recovery from COVID-19. The source is an adult who had recovered from COVID-19. CDR3 sequence reads: CASSPDRSSGANVLTF. Written as DNA, the CDR3 is TGTGCCAGCAGTCCGGACAGAAGCTCTGGGGCCAACGTCCTGACTTTC.